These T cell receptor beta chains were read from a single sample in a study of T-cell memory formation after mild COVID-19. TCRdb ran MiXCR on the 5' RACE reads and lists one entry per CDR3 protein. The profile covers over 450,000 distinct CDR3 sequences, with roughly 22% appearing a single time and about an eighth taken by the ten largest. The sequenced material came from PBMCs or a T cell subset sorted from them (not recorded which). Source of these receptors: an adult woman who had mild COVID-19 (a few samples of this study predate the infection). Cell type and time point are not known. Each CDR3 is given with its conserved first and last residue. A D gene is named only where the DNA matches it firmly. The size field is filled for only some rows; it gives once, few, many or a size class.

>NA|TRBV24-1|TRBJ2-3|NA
TGTGCCACCAGTGATTCGAGGCAGGCGGAGACAGATACGCAGTATTTT
CATSDSRQAETDTQYF
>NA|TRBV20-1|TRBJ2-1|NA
TGCAGTGCCCTCGGGACGGAGGAAAGCTCCTACAATGAGCAGTTCTTC
CSALGTEESSYNEQFF
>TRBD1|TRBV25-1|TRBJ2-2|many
TGTGCCAGCAATGGACAGGGAACCGGGGAGCTGTTTTTT
CASNGQGTGELFF
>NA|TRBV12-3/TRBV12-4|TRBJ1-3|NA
TGTGCCAGCAGTCGGGACGGAAACACCATATATTTT
CASSRDGNTIYF
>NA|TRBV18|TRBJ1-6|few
TGTGCCAGCTCACCCGCGGTTAGGGATTCACCCCTCCACTTT
CASSPAVRDSPLHF
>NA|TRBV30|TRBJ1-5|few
TGTGCCTGGAGCCCCAATACAGGGACCCGTTTCAATCAGCCCCAGCATTTT
CAWSPNTGTRFNQPQHF
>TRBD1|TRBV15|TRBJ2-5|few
TGTGCCACCAGCAGAGCCCGGGACAGGGCTCAAGAGACCCAGTACTTC
CATSRARDRAQETQYF
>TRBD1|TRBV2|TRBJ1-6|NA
TGTGCCAGCAGAGCTACCCCCGGGACAGGGGCCTCACCCCTCCACTTT
CASRATPGTGASPLHF
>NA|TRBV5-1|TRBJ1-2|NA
TGCGCCAGCAGCTGGAACCCTAACTATGGCTACACCTTC
CASSWNPNYGYTF
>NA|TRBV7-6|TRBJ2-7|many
TGTGCCAGCAGCTTAGATTATTTTGGGACGGGTGCCTACGAGCAGTACTTC
CASSLDYFGTGAYEQYF
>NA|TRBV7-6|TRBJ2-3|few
TGTGCCAGCAGCCCGACTAACGTCCTCGCCACAGATACGCAGTATTTT
CASSPTNVLATDTQYF
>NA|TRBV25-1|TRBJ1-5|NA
TGTGCCAGCAGTGAATGGGTTCTGAATCAGCCCCAGCATTTT
CASSEWVLNQPQHF
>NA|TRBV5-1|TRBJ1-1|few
TGCGCCAGCAGCTCGGGACCATACACTGAAGCTTTCTTT
CASSSGPYTEAFF
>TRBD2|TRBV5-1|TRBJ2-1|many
TGCGCCAGCAGCTCCGGACTAGCGGGGGTATACAATGAGCAGTTCTTC
CASSSGLAGVYNEQFF
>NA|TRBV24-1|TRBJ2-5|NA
TGTGCCACCAGTGATAGTACAGGGATTCAGGAGACCCAGTACTTC
CATSDSTGIQETQYF
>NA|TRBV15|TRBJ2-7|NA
TGTGCCACCAGCAGAGATTTAGCTCCTCCCGCCTCCTACGAGCAGTACTTC
CATSRDLAPPASYEQYF
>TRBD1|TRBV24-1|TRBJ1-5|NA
TGTGCCACCAGAGAGGGGACAGGGTTGGTCCAAGATCAGCCCCAGCATTTT
CATREGTGLVQDQPQHF
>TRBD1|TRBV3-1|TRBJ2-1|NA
TGTGCCAGCAGCCCCACCGGGACAGGGCACAATGAGCAGTTCTTC
CASSPTGTGHNEQFF
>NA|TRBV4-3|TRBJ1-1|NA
TGCGCCAGCAGCCAAGATCTGGCAGGGGCAAACACTGAAGCTTTCTTT
CASSQDLAGANTEAFF
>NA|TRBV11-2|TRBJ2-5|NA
TGTGCCAGCAGCCAAGGGACGGGACGTCAAGAGACCCAGTACTTC
CASSQGTGRQETQYF
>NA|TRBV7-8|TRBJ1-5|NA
TGTGCCAGCAGCTACAGAAGGGGGGATAGCAATCAGCCCCAGCATTTT
CASSYRRGDSNQPQHF
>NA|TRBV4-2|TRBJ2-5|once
TGTGCCAGCAGGCCCCGAGCGGATCTTCGGACACATCAAGAGACCCAGTACTTC
CASRPRADLRTHQETQYF
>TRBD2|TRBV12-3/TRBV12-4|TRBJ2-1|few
TGTGCCAGCTGGCTGGCTGGCGGGAGGGGCTACAATGAGCAGTTCTTC
CASWLAGGRGYNEQFF
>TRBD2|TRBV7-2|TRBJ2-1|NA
TGTGCCAGCAGCTTACACGGGAGGGGCAACAATGAGCAGTTCTTC
CASSLHGRGNNEQFF
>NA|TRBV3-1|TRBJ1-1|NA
TGTGCCAGCAGCCAAGATGCAGGGGCAGGAATTGCTTTCTTT
CASSQDAGAGIAFF
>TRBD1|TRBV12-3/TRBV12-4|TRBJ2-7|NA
TGTGCCAGCAGTTGGGACAGAGACTACGAGCAGTACTTC
CASSWDRDYEQYF
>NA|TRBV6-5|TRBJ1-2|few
TGTGCCAGCAGTCCCAGGGGAGCAGGGTGGGGTTCGGCCTATGGCTACACCTTC
CASSPRGAGWGSAYGYTF
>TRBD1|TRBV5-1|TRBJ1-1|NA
TGCGCCAGCAGCGACAAAATCGGGACAGGGGGCACTGAAGCTTTCTTT
CASSDKIGTGGTEAFF
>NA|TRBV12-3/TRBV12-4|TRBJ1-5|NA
TGTGCCAGCAGACCCCGGGGGGCTAATCAGCCCCAGCATTTT
CASRPRGANQPQHF
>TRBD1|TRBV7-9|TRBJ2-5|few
TGTGCCAGCAGCTTCCACCAGGGGGTGAGAGAGACCCAGTACTTC
CASSFHQGVRETQYF
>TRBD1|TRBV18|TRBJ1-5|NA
TGTGCCAGCTCACAGGACAGGAGGAGCAATCAGCCCCAGCATTTT
CASSQDRRSNQPQHF
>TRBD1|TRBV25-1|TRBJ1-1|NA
TGTGCCAGCAGTGCGGTGGACAGGGAGGACACTGAAGCTTTCTTT
CASSAVDREDTEAFF
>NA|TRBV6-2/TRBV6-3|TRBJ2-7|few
TGTGCCAGCAGGATAGCGCCTCTTTATTACGAGCAGTACTTC
CASRIAPLYYEQYF
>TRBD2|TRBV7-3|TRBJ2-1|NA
TGTGCCAGCAGCTTACTCCAGGGCGGGGGGAAGCAGTTCTTC
CASSLLQGGGKQFF
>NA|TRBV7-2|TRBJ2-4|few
TGTGCCAGCAGTGGGACCTCCCACATTCAGTACTTC
CASSGTSHIQYF
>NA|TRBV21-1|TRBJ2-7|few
TGTGCCAGCAGCCCGGGGAGGGCAGGCTACGAGCAGTACTTC
CASSPGRAGYEQYF
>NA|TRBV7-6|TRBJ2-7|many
TGTGCCAGCAGCTTAGAGCGGAATGAGCAGTACTTC
CASSLERNEQYF
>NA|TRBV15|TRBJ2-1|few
TGTGCCACCAGCAGAGAACGACAGTTCGGGTTGAATGAGCAGTTCTTC
CATSRERQFGLNEQFF
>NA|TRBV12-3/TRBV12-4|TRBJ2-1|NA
TGTGCCAGCAGCAAACAGGGTTATGAGCAGTTCTTC
CASSKQGYEQFF
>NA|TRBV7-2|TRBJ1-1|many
TGTGCCAGCAGCTTATACAGGGATTGGGCTTTCTTT
CASSLYRDWAFF
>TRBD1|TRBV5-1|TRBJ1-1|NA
TGCGCCAGCAGCTTGGGGAGGACAGGGGCCGGGGGGGACACTGAAGCTTTCTTT
CASSLGRTGAGGDTEAFF